The clone carrying this TCR beta chain was seen only once. TCR beta from blood CD8+ and CD4+ T cells was sequenced. TEMRA cells were FACS-enriched, with CD8+ and CD4+ T cells isolated negatively. This specimen comes from a study of CD8 T cells in Susac syndrome. RNA totalling about 0.5 to 1 ug underwent reverse transcription with random hexamers. With immunoSEQ multiplex PCR, TCR beta CDR3 was amplified across 54 Vbeta and 13 Jbeta. One entry per CDR3 protein, called by TCRdb with MiXCR from the immunoSEQ multiplex PCR reads. Among about 80,000 distinct CDR3 sequences listed, about 93% were seen once. What was sequenced was CD8+ T cells from PBMCs. The receptor was isolated from a human donor in good health.

CDR3 sequence reads: CASSRPPGGYEQFF. CDR3 in DNA: TGTGCCAGCAGTCGACCCCCGGGAGGGTATGAGCAGTTCTTC. The V gene is TRBV28, the J gene TRBJ2-1; 8 nucleotides match TRBD2. The CDR3 is made up of 14 amino acids. The V gene's germline CDR1 is MDHEN and CDR2 SYDVKM. Trimming took 5 bases from V and 8 from J; bases not matched to a gene: 8.